This T cell receptor (beta chain) was obtained from a study of T cell responses to AZD1222 COVID-19 vaccine (dated by TCRdb to the early 2020s). Context from the whole study: AZD1222 recipients whose second dose came at about 4 weeks and those whose second dose came at about 12 weeks were combined into one group, since spike-specific TCR depth and breadth did not differ between the two schedules. A total of approximately 250 trial participants underwent TCR sequencing, of whom about 210 had received two doses of AZD1222 and approximately 26 had received two doses of the MenACWY control vaccine. Trial participants were enrolled by age into 18-55, 56-69 and 70-plus year subgroups, with around 150, 28 and 57 TCR-sequenced participants respectively. The research as a whole found: A significant rise in spike-specific TCR breadth and depth was observed after two AZD1222 doses relative to day 0 and relative to MenACWY recipients. Because no day 14 peak-response samples were available, repertoires were characterized only after the peak T cell response. Conclusions about previously exposed vaccinees were limited because only six AZD1222 recipients were SARS-CoV-2 seropositive at baseline. Vaccine-associated CD4 TCRs spanned the whole spike protein, with dominant responses in regions 160-218 and 743-854. Nearly half of unique spike-specific TCRs reportedly recognized epitopes outside regions mutated in the B.1.351 and B.1.1.7 variants. Participants were mostly white British and included more females than males, and it was suggested by the authors that clonal diversity may have been underestimated. The 56-69-year group was small, and its depth increase did not reach significance, likely because of low power.

Concerning this clone itself: The antigen it recognizes is unknown. Base qualities are not recorded, but no much larger clone differs from it by a single base.

Trimming leaves V shorter by 3 bases and J shorter by 6 bases, with the junction holding 10 bases beyond the gene matches. CDR1 and CDR2, looked up from the germline V gene, are SGHTA and FQGNSA. The CDR3, cysteine through phenylalanine, is 15 amino acids long. Only the CDR3 DNA is retained, 45 bases long and in frame from the first base. According to the study, the label for this sample's time point signals: baseline before first vaccination. Vaccinee samples came from UK trials COV001 and COV002, including a single-blind randomized controlled phase 2/3 trial of AZD1222 (ChAdOx1 nCoV-19) in healthy adults. For TCRbeta chain sequencing, PBMC samples were collected from trial participants at day 0 and at day 28 after the second dose. The CDR3 regions of human TCRbeta chains were analyzed by immunosequencing. The authors' pipeline ran thus. Repertoire TCRs were matched against a reference library of SARS-CoV-2-specific TCRs generated with the MIRA antigen-specificity platform. Breadth was defined as the fraction of unique TCRs that were SARS-CoV-2-associated, and depth was defined as the fraction of total T cells that were SARS-CoV-2-associated. Using the MIRA data, each spike-specific TCR was assigned both to the spike region to which the TCR was reactive and to a CD4 or CD8 class. Log10-transformed breadth and depth values were compared by one-way ANOVA with Sidak's multiple comparisons tests. Drawn from immuneACCESS, this table holds only the in-frame rearrangements with V and J called that TCRdb kept. Clones are partly lost; checked studies trace under half to an unresolved V gene and leave the rest unexplained. The V and J calls and clone size come from that table; D and trimming were worked out from the DNA. In all, the sample holds 120,000 to 150,000 clones, and roughly 91% of those were seen once. The ten most abundant clones make up over 1.1% of the sample.

The V and J segments used are TRBV7-2 and TRBJ1-1, and 7 bases in between align with TRBD1. The TCR sequence derives from an adult in good health. The sequenced sample was peripheral blood, obtained on day 0 of AZD1222 vaccination. The CDR3 region has the sequence CASSFSRQGGPEAFF. The DNA reads TGTGCCAGCAGCTTTAGCCGACAGGGTGGCCCTGAAGCTTTCTTT.